These 18 T cell receptor beta chains were sequenced from one sample in a study of OX40 agonist ivuxolimab in advanced cancers. Only in-frame clones appear in the TCRdb table, and some are missing; sequencing was by immunoSEQ multiplex PCR. The sample lists 77,000 or so clones; over 80% were seen once. Sample: CD4+ or CD8+ T cells sorted from blood, taken in a trial of the OX40 agonist ivuxolimab. Receptors were obtained from an adult with an advanced solid tumor such as melanoma, head and neck, liver or kidney cancer.

The chain links TRBV5-8 to TRBJ1-5, with TRBD1 identical over 8 bases. The CDR3 is 14 amino acids. In germline, CDR1 is SGHTS, CDR2 YDEGEE. V lost 4 bases, J lost 4 bases, and 4 bases stayed unmatched. CDR3 nucleotides: TGTGCCAGCAGCCCCCGGACAGGGAATCAGCCCCAGCATTTT. Its protein product is CASSPRTGNQPQHF.

This CDR3 is CASRRTSWETQYF. CDR3 bases: TGTGCCAGCAGGCGGACTAGCTGGGAGACCCAGTACTTC. The V and J genes are TRBV2 and TRBJ2-5, with TRBD2 matching 8 bases. The V gene's germline CDR1 is SNHLY and CDR2 FYNNEI. The junction had 5 bases not matched to a gene; V was cut back by 6 bases and J by 5 bases. The CDR3 totals 13 residues.

The V and J genes are TRBV28 and TRBJ2-7; D is ambiguous. The CDR3 extends over 13 amino acids. The germline CDR1 and CDR2 sequences are MDHEN and SYDVKM. Trimming took 2 bases from V and 2 from J, leaving 7 bases between them. This CDR3 is CASSLLSAYEQYF. CDR3 coding DNA: TGTGCCAGCAGTTTACTCTCGGCCTACGAGCAGTACTTC. Using reference TRBV28 and TRBJ2-7 for the parts outside the CDR3, the full variable domain is DVKVTQSSRYLVKRTGEKVFLECVQDMDHENMFWYRQDPGLGLRLIYFSYDVKMKEKGDIPEGYSVSREKKERFSLILESASTNQTSMYLCASSLLSAYEQYFGPGTRLTVT.

The chain is built from TRBV28 and TRBJ1-1, with 7 positions matching TRBD1. The V gene end was trimmed by 9 bases and the J gene end by 0 bases; junction bases not matched to a gene: 4. The CDR3 has 13 residues. CDR1 is MDHEN, CDR2 SYDVKM, per germline. The CDR3 DNA reads as TGTGCCAGTTCGGGACAGCTGAACACTGAAGCTTTCTTT. Its protein is CASSGQLNTEAFF.

The chain joins TRBV9 to TRBJ1-2, with D unresolved. The CDR3 is 14 amino acids. Germline V CDR1 and CDR2: SGDLS, YYNGEE. Trimming cost V 2 bases and J 2 bases, with 10 bases left between them. The CDR3 region is CASSVDGVNYGYTF. CDR3 nucleotide sequence: TGTGCCAGCAGCGTCGATGGGGTGAACTATGGCTACACCTTC. Full variable domain (remainder filled in from reference TRBV9 and TRBJ1-2): DSGVTQTPKHLITATGQRVTLRCSPRSGDLSVYWYQQSLDQGLQFLIQYYNGEERAKGNILERFSAQQFPDLHSELNLSSLELGDSALYFCASSVDGVNYGYTFGSGTRLTVV.

This rearrangement joins TRBV14 to TRBJ1-1; no definite D call. Germline V lookup: CDR1 SGHDN, CDR2 FVKESK. Trimming removed 6 bases from V and 1 base from J, with 9 bases in between. CDR3 size: 13 residues. CDR3 nucleotides: TGTGCCAGCAGTCGGTTCGAGAACACTGAAGCTTTCTTT. This codes for CASSRFENTEAFF.

The chain is built from TRBV7-2 and TRBJ1-4; the match to TRBD1 covers 7 bases. The CDR3 runs to 15 residues. The J segment lost 6 bases and the V segment lost 1 base, leaving 5 bases of the junction unmatched. CDR1 and CDR2 (germline): SGHTA, FQGNSA. The CDR3 protein is CASSLVQGSDEKLFF. The CDR3 coding sequence is TGTGCCAGCAGCTTAGTACAGGGGTCAGATGAAAAACTGTTTTTT.

The chain carries TRBV14 and TRBJ2-7, with TRBD2 identical over 10 bases. The germline CDR1 and CDR2 sequences are SGHDN and FVKESK. The CDR3 length is 14 residues. The trim removed 4 bases at V and 2 bases at J, leaving 2 bases unmatched. The CDR3 here is CASSRTSGTYEQYF. For the CDR3, the DNA is TGTGCCAGCAGCCGGACTAGCGGAACCTACGAGCAGTACTTC.

The J gene is TRBJ2-7, the V gene TRBV5-6; a possible D gene is TRBD2 (6 bases). Trimming pared 4 bases from V and 4 bases from J, leaving 21 bases between. The CDR3 consists of 16 residues. CDR1 is SGHDT, CDR2 YYEEEE, per germline. The CDR3 DNA is TGTGCCAGCAGCCCACCGTCCGGGACTTATAATTACGAGCAGTACTTC. Its protein product is CASSPPSGTYNYEQYF.

The J gene is TRBJ2-5, the V gene TRBV4-3, with D possibly TRBD1 on 6 matching bases. Trimming pared 3 bases from V and 4 bases from J, leaving 12 bases between. The CDR3 has 14 residues. Germline values: CDR1 LGHNA, CDR2 YSLEER. The chain's CDR3 is CASSQGAGIETQYF. As DNA, the CDR3 is TGCGCCAGCAGCCAGGGGGCAGGGATAGAGACCCAGTACTTC.

This chain connects TRBV2 to TRBJ2-7, with D possibly matching TRBD2 (5 bases). The CDR3 consists of 12 residues. Germline V gene data show CDR1 as SNHLY and CDR2 as FYNNEI. The V end was cut by 6 bases, the J end by 12 bases, with 18 bases between. Written as DNA, the CDR3 is TGTGCCAGCAGGGAGAATGCGGGTCGGCTGTACTTC. It is translated as CASRENAGRLYF. Full variable domain (outside the CDR3, taken from reference TRBV2 and TRBJ2-7): EPEVTQTPSHQVTQMGQEVILRCVPISNHLYFYWYRQILGQKVEFLVSFYNNEISEKSEIFDDQFSVERPDGSNFTLKIRSTKLEDSAMYFCASRENAGRLYFGPGTRLTVT.

The rearrangement links TRBV5-8 to TRBJ1-2, with a weak D call TRBD1 (5 bases). Germline-derived CDR1 and CDR2 are SGHTS and YDEGEE. The CDR3 is 15 residues long. The V end was cut by 4 bases, the J end by 4 bases, with 17 bases between. The CDR3 reads CASSGGPSVGYGYTF. The CDR3 region has the DNA TGTGCCAGCAGCGGGGGACCATCGGTTGGCTATGGCTACACCTTC.

The rearrangement links TRBV29-1 to TRBJ2-2, with 11 bases fitting TRBD1. CDR1 and CDR2 from the germline V gene are SQVTM and ANQGSEA. V gave up 6 bases and J gave up 5 bases; unmatched junction bases: 14. CDR3 length: 17 amino acids. This CDR3 reads CSVGILPGQGGTGELFF. CDR3 coding DNA: TGCAGCGTCGGGATATTACCGGGACAGGGGGGAACCGGGGAGCTGTTTTTT.

The rearrangement joins TRBV2 to TRBJ2-3; D is perhaps TRBD1 (6 bases). The germline CDR1 and CDR2 sequences are SNHLY and FYNNEI. The CDR3 has 15 amino acids. V lost 6 bases and J lost 3, with 16 bases in between. This CDR3 reads CASRETGLQTDTQYF. The CDR3 coding sequence is TGTGCCAGCAGGGAAACAGGGTTACAGACAGATACGCAGTATTTT.

The chain's CDR3 is CASSPTGGRREQYF. CDR3 DNA sequence: TGTGCCAGCAGCCCGACGGGAGGTCGCCGCGAGCAGTACTTC. V usage is TRBV7-8 and J usage is TRBJ2-7; 7 nucleotides align to TRBD2. Germline assignment: CDR1 SGHVS and CDR2 FQNEAQ. The CDR3 is made up of 14 amino acids. V shed 5 bases, J shed 6 bases, and the junction held 10 bases outside the gene matches.

The chain couples TRBV5-1 to TRBJ1-2; the D gene is possibly TRBD1 (6 bases). The CDR3 spans 15 residues. V was trimmed by 5 bases and J by 0 bases, leaving 14 bases between them. Germline CDR1 reads SGHRS; CDR2 reads YFSETQ. The CDR3 DNA reads TGCGCCAGCAGGGATCGGACAGAAGCTAACTATGGCTACACCTTC. Translation: CASRDRTEANYGYTF.

This clone was seen a handful of times. The chain employs TRBV19 and TRBJ1-1; no clear D. Germline CDR1 and CDR2: LNHDA and SQIVND (reference sequence). The CDR3 has 12 residues. V was trimmed by 8 bases and J by 0 bases, leaving 7 bases between them. The CDR3 region is CASSRMNTEAFF. The CDR3 coding sequence is TGTGCCAGTTCCAGAATGAACACTGAAGCTTTCTTT.

CDR3: CASSQDGRTATYNEQFF. CDR3 DNA sequence: TGCGCCAGCAGCCAAGATGGGCGGACAGCGACCTACAATGAGCAGTTCTTC. The chain combines TRBV4-3 with TRBJ2-1; D perhaps matches TRBD1 (6 bases). With 0 bases removed from V and 2 bases from J, the gap between germline ends came to 14 bases. Germline V lookup: CDR1 LGHNA, CDR2 YSLEER. This CDR3 spans 17 amino acids.